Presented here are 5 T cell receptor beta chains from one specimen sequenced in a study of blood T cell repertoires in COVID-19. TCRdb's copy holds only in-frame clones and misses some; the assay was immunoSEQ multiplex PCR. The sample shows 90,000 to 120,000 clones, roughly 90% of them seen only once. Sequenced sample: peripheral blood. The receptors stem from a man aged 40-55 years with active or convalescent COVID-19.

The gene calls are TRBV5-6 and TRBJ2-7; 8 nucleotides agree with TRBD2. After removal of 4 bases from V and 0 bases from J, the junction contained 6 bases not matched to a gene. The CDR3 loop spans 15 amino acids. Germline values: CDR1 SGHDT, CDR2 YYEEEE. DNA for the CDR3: TGTGCCAGCAGCCGAATAGCGGGGACCTCCTACGAGCAGTACTTC. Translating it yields CASSRIAGTSYEQYF.

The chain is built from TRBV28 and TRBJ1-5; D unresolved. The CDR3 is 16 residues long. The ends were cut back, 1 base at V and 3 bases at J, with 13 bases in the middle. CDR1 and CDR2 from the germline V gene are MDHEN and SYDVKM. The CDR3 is CASSLLVQILNQPQHF. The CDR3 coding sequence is TGTGCCAGCAGTTTATTAGTACAGATACTCAATCAGCCCCAGCATTTT. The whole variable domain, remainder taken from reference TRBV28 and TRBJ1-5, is DVKVTQSSRYLVKRTGEKVFLECVQDMDHENMFWYRQDPGLGLRLIYFSYDVKMKEKGDIPEGYSVSREKKERFSLILESASTNQTSMYLCASSLLVQILNQPQHFGDGTRLSIL.

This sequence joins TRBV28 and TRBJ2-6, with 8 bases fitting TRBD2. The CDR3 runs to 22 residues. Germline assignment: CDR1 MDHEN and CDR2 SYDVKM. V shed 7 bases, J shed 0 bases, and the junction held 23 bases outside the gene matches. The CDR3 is CASMSSAGDPNLPYSGANVLTF. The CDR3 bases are TGTGCCAGCATGTCGTCAGCGGGAGACCCTAATCTTCCTTACTCTGGGGCCAACGTCCTGACTTTC. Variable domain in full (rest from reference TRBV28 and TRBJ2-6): DVKVTQSSRYLVKRTGEKVFLECVQDMDHENMFWYRQDPGLGLRLIYFSYDVKMKEKGDIPEGYSVSREKKERFSLILESASTNQTSMYLCASMSSAGDPNLPYSGANVLTFGAGSRLTVL.

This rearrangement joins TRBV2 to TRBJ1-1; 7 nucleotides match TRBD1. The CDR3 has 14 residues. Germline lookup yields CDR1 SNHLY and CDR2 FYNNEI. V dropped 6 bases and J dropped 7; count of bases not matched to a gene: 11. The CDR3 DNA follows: TGTGCCAGCAGGGATTCGACAGGGTTCGGTGAAGCTTTCTTT. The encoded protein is CASRDSTGFGEAFF.

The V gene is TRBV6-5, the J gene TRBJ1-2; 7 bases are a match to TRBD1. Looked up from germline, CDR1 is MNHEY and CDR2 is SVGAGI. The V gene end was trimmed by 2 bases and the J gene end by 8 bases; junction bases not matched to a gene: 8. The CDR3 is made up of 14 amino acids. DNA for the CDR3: TGTGCCAGCAGTTACGTGGCAGGGGGTCTCGGCTACACCTTC. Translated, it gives CASSYVAGGLGYTF.